This TCR beta chain was retrieved from a study of blood T cell repertoires in COVID-19. V shed 4 bases, J shed 2 bases, and the junction held 7 bases outside the gene matches. Germline CDR1 reads MDHEN; CDR2 reads SYDVKM. The CDR3 consists of 16 residues. Those enrolled, adults aged 18 to 89 years, came from about two dozen US areas. Membership in each cohort depended on participant-reported clinical history. Within 2 weeks of study entry, exposed participants had contacted a PCR-confirmed or clinician-diagnosed COVID-19 case. Per the original data handling: Nucleated cell number was recorded as an estimate derived from reference gene primer amplification. Libraries were prepared by immunoSEQ multiplex PCR; TCRdb keeps only in-frame clonotypes and omits some of them. V and J calls plus clone size are reproduced from that table; the DNA served to infer D and trimming. The sample records 200,000 to 250,000 clones, approximately 88% being singletons.

Specimen: PBMCs or T cells enriched from blood (not recorded which). The source is a woman in her 30s who had been exposed to COVID-19. V gene TRBV28 combines with J gene TRBJ1-4; 7 nucleotides align to TRBD1. CDR3 residues: CASSSYGQATNEKLFF. CDR3 sequence (DNA): TGTGCCAGCAGTTCCTATGGACAGGCGACTAATGAAAAACTGTTTTTT.